The sequence of this TCR beta chain was determined in a study of cytomegalovirus exposure and HLA in healthy donors. Study context: The 120 or so validation repertoires were reported in a later analysis to have been generated on the same platform as the approximately 700 first-cohort repertoires.

Sequencing was performed with immunoSEQ multiplex PCR; in TCRdb, only in-frame clones are kept and a portion is missing. This table holds 90,000 to 130,000 clones, around 90% found once. Broader study findings: A few chains linked to CMV were shown in vitro to be specific for CMV antigens. The study labeled under 200 TCR beta chains cytomegalovirus-associated. Whilst most TCR sequences proved rare, a subset of public TCRs occurred across many donors.

A word on this clone: Its target is not known.

Sequenced: PBMCs. The receptor was isolated from a young woman in good health and CMV-seronegative.

The CDR3 nucleotides are TGTGCCAGCAGCGACCGGACAGGGCTCTATGGCTACACCTTC. This sequence encodes CASSDRTGLYGYTF. V usage is TRBV13 and J usage is TRBJ1-2, with 8 bases identical to TRBD1. The germline V gene encodes CDR1 PRHDT and CDR2 FYEKMQ (reference sequence). CDR3 size: 14 residues. The trim removed 5 bases at V and 4 bases at J, leaving 6 bases unmatched.